This T cell receptor beta chain was retrieved from a study of regulatory T cells in long-lasting Graves disease. In building TCR beta libraries, iRepertoire HTBI primers were used together with Arm-PCR of CDR3 regions. TCRdb fed the multiplex PCR reads into MiXCR, producing one record per CDR3 protein. The profile shows under 800,000 distinct CDR3 sequences, approximately 15% of them singletons. The CDR3 length is 15 residues. Germline CDR1 and CDR2: MDHEN and SYDVKM. V was shortened by 3 bases and J by 4 bases, with 12 bases between the two germline ends. Time point indicated: newly diagnosed GD, antithyroid drugs for less than 3 months. The authors made the TCR library using RNA they extracted from PBMCs. This clonotype was recorded many times. In addition, the sample was reused for a study of T cells in Graves' hyperthyroidism and ophthalmopathy.

The sequence was obtained from a woman aged 25 to 39 with Graves disease. The rearrangement joins TRBV28 to TRBJ2-2; no firm D call. The sequences come from peripheral blood mononuclear cells (PBMCs), collected at new diagnosis, from a patient treated with antithyroid drugs. CDR3 coding DNA: TGTGCCAGCAGTTTCTGGCCCTTAGGCACCGGGGAGCTGTTTTTT. It encodes CASSFWPLGTGELFF.